These T cell receptor beta chains were read from a single sample in a study of human T cells and chemical hapten exposure. TCRdb re-called the RACE reads with MiXCR, one entry per CDR3 protein. The repertoire includes under 450,000 distinct CDR3 sequences, around 4.8% of them detected once, and approximately 2.5% sits in the top ten. Sequencing was performed on whole blood, taken in connection with sensitization to the hapten diphenylcyclopropenone (DPC). These receptors were taken from a woman between 50 and 59 years old with alopecia areata. Some clones in this sample may be carry-over from other donors' samples. Each CDR3 is given with its conserved first and last residue. The D gene is left open where the match is weak. Expanded clones are given a class, and other clones once, few, many or no size at all.

D gene,V gene,clone size,J gene,CDR3 DNA,CDR3 protein
.,TRBV13,many,TRBJ2-3,TGTGCCAGCAGCGCCGTAACAGATACGCAGTATTTT,CASSAVTDTQYF
.,TRBV6-1,few,TRBJ1-5,TGTGCCAGCAAGGCATGGGGTAATCAGCCCCAGCATTTT,CASKAWGNQPQHF
.,TRBV11-2,many,TRBJ2-5,TGTGCCAGCAGCTCCCGTGCGGGACGAGGGGAGACCCAGTACTTC,CASSSRAGRGETQYF
TRBD1,TRBV12-5,.,TRBJ1-5,TGTGCTAGTGGCACCGGGACAGCCCATCAGCCCCAGCATTTT,CASGTGTAHQPQHF
.,TRBV4-3,few,TRBJ2-5,TGCGCCAGCAGCCAAGAGGTGGCTGGGGGCCAAGAGACCCAGTACTTC,CASSQEVAGGQETQYF
TRBD2,TRBV5-1,few,TRBJ2-5,TGCGCCAGCAGCTTGGAGGGCGGGAGAGGGAAGACCCAGTACTTC,CASSLEGGRGKTQYF
TRBD2,TRBV29-1,few,TRBJ2-1,TGCAGCGTAGGAGGCGGCCTAGCGGGAGCCCGAAATGAGCAGTTCTTC,CSVGGGLAGARNEQFF
.,TRBV27,few,TRBJ1-1,TGTGCCAGCAGCCCCTACAAAAGCCTGGGCACTGAAGCTTTCTTT,CASSPYKSLGTEAFF
.,TRBV12-3/TRBV12-4,many,TRBJ2-3,TGTGCCAGCAGCTTAGGGGGAGATACGCAGTATTTT,CASSLGGDTQYF
.,TRBV25-1,.,TRBJ2-7,TGTGCCAGCAGTGAATCGGGCAATCTCTACGAGCAGTACTTC,CASSESGNLYEQYF
TRBD1,TRBV14,few,TRBJ2-2,TGTGCCAGCAGCCAAATTAACAGACAGGGGACCGGGGAGCTGTTTTTT,CASSQINRQGTGELFF
.,TRBV4-1,many,TRBJ2-3,TGCGCCAGCAGCTTTACCCTGATGGGCACAGATACGCAGTATTTT,CASSFTLMGTDTQYF
.,TRBV4-3,.,TRBJ2-3,TGCGCCAGCAGCCAAGGGTTTCACAGGGCCGCAGATACGCAGTATTTT,CASSQGFHRAADTQYF
.,TRBV11-3,few,TRBJ2-1,TGTGCCAGCAGCTCCGGTCTCAATGAGCAGTTCTTC,CASSSGLNEQFF
TRBD2,TRBV10-3,many,TRBJ2-5,TGTGCCTCGGGACTAGCGGGAGGTGGTGAGACCCAGTACTTC,CASGLAGGGETQYF
TRBD1,TRBV20-1,many,TRBJ2-7,TGCAGTGCGCACAGGGGGCTTAACGAGCAGTACTTC,CSAHRGLNEQYF
TRBD1,TRBV6-1,few,TRBJ1-5,TGTGCCAGCAGAAGACAGGGGGCGTTTGGCAGCAATCAGCCCCAGCATTTT,CASRRQGAFGSNQPQHF
.,TRBV19,few,TRBJ2-1,TGTGCCAGTAGACCCTATGAGGAAAGTCCCTACAATGAGCAGTTCTTC,CASRPYEESPYNEQFF
TRBD1,TRBV9,many,TRBJ1-2,TGTGCCAGCAGCCTATCACCAAACCAGGGGGATGGCTACACCTTC,CASSLSPNQGDGYTF
.,TRBV4-3,few,TRBJ2-7,TGCGCCAGCAGCCCCGAACCGGGACGGAACTACGAGCAGTACTTC,CASSPEPGRNYEQYF
.,TRBV21-1,.,TRBJ2-5,TGTGCCAGCAGCATCCAAGGACTAGCGGGGGACCGGGTAGGCGACCAAGAGACCCAGTACTTC,CASSIQGLAGDRVGDQETQYF
.,TRBV4-1,many,TRBJ1-1,TGCGCCAGCAGCCAAGCAACAGGGTACACTGAAGCTTTCTTT,CASSQATGYTEAFF
.,TRBV12-3/TRBV12-4,many,TRBJ1-5,TGTGCCAGCAGGCGGGACGGATTAAATCAGCCCCAGCATTTT,CASRRDGLNQPQHF
.,TRBV29-1,many,TRBJ2-1,TGCAGCGCAGGGACCTCCTCCTACAATGAGCAGTTCTTC,CSAGTSSYNEQFF
.,TRBV7-8,.,TRBJ2-1,TGTGCCAGCAGCTTAGCTTGGGGGGCCAATGAGCAGTTCTTC,CASSLAWGANEQFF
.,TRBV20-1,many,TRBJ2-7,TGCAGTGCTAGTTCGGGACTTAACTACGAGCAGTACTTC,CSASSGLNYEQYF
.,TRBV5-1,many,TRBJ1-1,TGCGCCAGCAGAACAGGGATGAAAGGCACTGAAGCTTTCTTT,CASRTGMKGTEAFF
.,TRBV29-1,.,TRBJ1-1,TGCAGCTCGACTAGGGGGGACACTGAAGCTTTCTTT,CSSTRGDTEAFF
.,TRBV11-2,.,TRBJ2-7,TGTGCCAGCAGCTTAGATCCCGGGACGGTTACCTACGAGCAGTACTTC,CASSLDPGTVTYEQYF
.,TRBV6-1,.,TRBJ1-1,TGTGCCAGCACGTGGGAGGGGACCGACGTGGCTGAAGCTTTCTTT,CASTWEGTDVAEAFF
TRBD1,TRBV7-2,many,TRBJ2-4,TGTGCCAGCAGCTTCCAGGGGGCTTTGGACAAAAACATTCAGTACTTC,CASSFQGALDKNIQYF
.,TRBV3-1,.,TRBJ1-1,TGTGCCAGCAGCCAGGATTGGACTGAAGCTTTCTTT,CASSQDWTEAFF
TRBD1,TRBV2,.,TRBJ2-2,TGTGCCACCGTTCCCCGGGACAGGGGGCTTAACACCGGGGAGCTGTTTTTT,CATVPRDRGLNTGELFF
.,TRBV29-1,few,TRBJ2-1,TGCAGCGTTGAACGCGGTATGCGGTCTGGTGAGCAGTTCTTC,CSVERGMRSGEQFF
.,TRBV7-7,many,TRBJ2-2,TGTGCCAGCAGCTCTGGACGGGGAGCGGCCGGGGAGCTGTTTTTT,CASSSGRGAAGELFF
TRBD1,TRBV28,many,TRBJ2-1,TGTGCCAGCAGTGGACAGGGGGCCTACAATGAGCAGTTCTTC,CASSGQGAYNEQFF
.,TRBV6-1,many,TRBJ2-4,TGTGCCAGCAGTGAAGGACTACTAAAAAACATTCAGTACTTC,CASSEGLLKNIQYF
.,TRBV5-1,many,TRBJ2-5,TGCGCCAGCAGCTTGGAACTTAGGCAGACCCAGTACTTC,CASSLELRQTQYF